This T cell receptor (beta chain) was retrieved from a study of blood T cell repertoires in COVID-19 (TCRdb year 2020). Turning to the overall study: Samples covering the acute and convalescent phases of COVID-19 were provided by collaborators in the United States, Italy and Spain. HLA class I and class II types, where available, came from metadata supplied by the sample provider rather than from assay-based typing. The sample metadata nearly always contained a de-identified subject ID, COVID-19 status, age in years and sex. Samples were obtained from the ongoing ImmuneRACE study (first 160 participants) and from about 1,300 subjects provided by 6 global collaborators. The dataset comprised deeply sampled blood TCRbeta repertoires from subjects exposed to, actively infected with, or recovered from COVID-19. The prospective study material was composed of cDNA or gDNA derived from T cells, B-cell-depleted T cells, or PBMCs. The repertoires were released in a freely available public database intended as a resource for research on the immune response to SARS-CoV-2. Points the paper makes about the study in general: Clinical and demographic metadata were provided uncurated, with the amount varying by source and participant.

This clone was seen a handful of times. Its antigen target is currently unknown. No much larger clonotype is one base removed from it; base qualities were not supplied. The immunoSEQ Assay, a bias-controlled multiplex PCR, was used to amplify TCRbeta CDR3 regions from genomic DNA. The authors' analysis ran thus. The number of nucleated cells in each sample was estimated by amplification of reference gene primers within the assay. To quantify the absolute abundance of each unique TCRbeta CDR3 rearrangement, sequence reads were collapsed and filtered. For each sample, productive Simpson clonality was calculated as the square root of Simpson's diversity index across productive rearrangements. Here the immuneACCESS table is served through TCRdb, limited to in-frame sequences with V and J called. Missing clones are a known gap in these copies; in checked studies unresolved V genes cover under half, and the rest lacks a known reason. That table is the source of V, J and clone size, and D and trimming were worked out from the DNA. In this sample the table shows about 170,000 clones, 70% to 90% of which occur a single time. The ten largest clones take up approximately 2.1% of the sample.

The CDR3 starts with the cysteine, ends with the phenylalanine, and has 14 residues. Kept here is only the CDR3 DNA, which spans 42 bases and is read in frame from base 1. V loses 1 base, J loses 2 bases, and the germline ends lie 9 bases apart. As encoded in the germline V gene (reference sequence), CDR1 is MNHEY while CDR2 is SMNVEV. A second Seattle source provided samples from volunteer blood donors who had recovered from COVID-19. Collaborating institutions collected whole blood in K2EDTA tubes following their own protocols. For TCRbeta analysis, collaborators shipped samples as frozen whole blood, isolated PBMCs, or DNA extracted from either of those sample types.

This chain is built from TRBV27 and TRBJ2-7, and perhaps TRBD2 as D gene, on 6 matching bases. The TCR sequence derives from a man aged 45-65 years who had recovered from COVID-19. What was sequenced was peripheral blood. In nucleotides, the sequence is TGTGCCAGCAGTTTATTCGGAGGGGCCTACGAGCAGTACTTC. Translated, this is CASSLFGGAYEQYF.